Below, 24 T cell receptor beta chains from the same sample are listed, as sequenced in a study of T cells in Graves' hyperthyroidism and ophthalmopathy. The investigators amplified TCR beta CDR3 regions from RNA transcripts. Carried out on the TCR CDR3, a first-round RT-PCR used the HTBI primer set. TCRdb re-analysed the multiplex PCR reads in MiXCR, keeping a single row per CDR3 protein. In the table there are almost 350,000 distinct CDR3 sequences, 15% to 20% of which are singletons. The material sequenced was blood. These receptors came from a woman aged 40 to 55 with Graves' ophthalmopathy.

This clonotype was observed many times. The rearrangement joins TRBV20-1 to TRBJ1-5; TRBD1 might be the D (5 bases). The CDR3 sequence is 17 residues long. V was cut by 0 bases and J by 2 bases, with 17 bases left in between. The V gene's germline CDR1 is DFQATT and CDR2 SNEGSKA (reference sequence). CDR3 amino acids: CSARDYSGFTGNQPQHF. CDR3 DNA: TGCAGTGCTAGAGATTATTCAGGGTTCACGGGCAATCAGCCCCAGCATTTT.

This chain uses TRBV7-8 with TRBJ2-7; D remains ambiguous. The germline V gene has CDR1 SGHVS and CDR2 FQNEAQ. The CDR3 is 17 amino acids. The ends were cut back, 2 bases at V and 0 bases at J, with 17 bases in the middle. This CDR3 is CASSLISVGHRSYEQYF. CDR3 in DNA: TGTGCCAGCAGCTTAATCAGCGTCGGTCACCGCTCCTACGAGCAGTACTTC.

This clonotype was seen many times. One junction end disagrees with the germline gene, perhaps due to a read error. The chain couples TRBV9 to TRBJ2-7, with a tentative D call TRBD2 (5 bases). CDR1 SGDLS and CDR2 YYNGEE come from the germline V gene. CDR3 length: 15 residues. CDR3 sequence reads: CASNVEGSSSYEQYF. DNA of the CDR3: TGTGCCAGCAACGTAGAAGGGAGCAGCTCCTACGAGCAGTACTTC.

This clonotype showed up many times. V is TRBV28 and J is TRBJ1-1; D is unclear. Germline V gives CDR1 MDHEN, CDR2 SYDVKM. The CDR3 has 14 residues. Trimming removed 2 bases from V and 4 bases from J, with 11 bases in between. The CDR3 DNA follows: TGTGCCAGCAGTTTAAGGGCGAGTCTCACTGAAGCTTTCTTT. Protein sequence: CASSLRASLTEAFF. The variable domain in full, completed from reference TRBV28 and TRBJ1-1, reads DVKVTQSSRYLVKRTGEKVFLECVQDMDHENMFWYRQDPGLGLRLIYFSYDVKMKEKGDIPEGYSVSREKKERFSLILESASTNQTSMYLCASSLRASLTEAFFGQGTRLTVV.

In this sample, this clonotype turned up many times. The CDR3 DNA is TGTGCCAGCAGCCGAAAGGTAGGGGATGTCTACGAGCAGTACTTC. Protein sequence: CASSRKVGDVYEQYF. The chain is built from TRBV12-3 or TRBV12-4 and TRBJ2-7, with D perhaps TRBD1 (5 bases). The V and J ends lost 6 bases and 3 bases respectively, with 18 bases between them. The CDR3 sequence is 15 residues long.

The chain has TRBV28 and TRBJ2-7; a possible D gene is TRBD1 (5 bases). Trimming shortened V by 10 bases and J by 1 base, and 20 bases separated the two germline ends. The CDR3 extends over 15 amino acids. Germline CDR1 MDHEN, CDR2 SYDVKM. CDR3 protein: CATDSWGQNSYEQYF. CDR3 in DNA: TGTGCCACGGATTCTTGGGGCCAGAATTCCTACGAGCAGTACTTC.

This clonotype was counted ten times or more. V and J are TRBV6-1 and TRBJ1-2, with D hard to call. The germline V gene has CDR1 MNHNS and CDR2 SASEGT. The CDR3 consists of 13 residues. V was pared by 5 bases and J by 3 bases, with 10 bases between. CDR3 loop: CASSPSWDYGYTF. The DNA of the CDR3 is TGTGCCAGCAGTCCCTCATGGGACTATGGCTACACCTTC.

This clonotype showed up many times. The CDR3 here is CASSVGPADGSYEQYF. The CDR3 bases are TGTGCCAGCAGCGTAGGCCCAGCGGACGGTTCCTACGAGCAGTACTTC. V and J are TRBV9 and TRBJ2-7; a possible D gene is TRBD2 (5 bases). From germline, CDR1 is SGDLS and CDR2 YYNGEE. This CDR3 contains 16 residues. Between the trimmed V and J ends, which lost 0 bases and 1 base, there was a span of 14 bases.

This clonotype came up many times. The genes are TRBV6-1 and TRBJ2-7; 13 bases line up with TRBD2. J was trimmed by 5 bases and V by 5 bases; bases with no gene match: 12. CDR1 is MNHNS, CDR2 SASEGT, per germline. This CDR3 comprises 17 residues. CDR3 sequence: CASSKRTSGSLRNEQYF. CDR3 DNA sequence: TGTGCCAGCAGTAAACGGACTAGCGGGAGCCTCAGGAACGAGCAGTACTTC.

In its sample, this clonotype was seen many times. The chain has TRBV28 and TRBJ1-2, with TRBD1 identical over 12 bases. Germline V gene lookup returns CDR1 MDHEN and CDR2 SYDVKM. J was trimmed by 7 bases and V by 3 bases; bases with no gene match: 3. CDR3 length equals 14 residues. The CDR3 loop is CASSLSGQGAGYTF. The CDR3 nucleotides are TGTGCCAGCAGTTTGTCGGGACAGGGGGCTGGCTACACCTTC.

This clonotype was found many times. The rearrangement joins TRBV28 to TRBJ2-6; possibly TRBD1 for D (5 bases). Per germline, CDR1 MDHEN and CDR2 SYDVKM. CDR3 size: 16 residues. Written as DNA, the CDR3 is TGTGCTACGCAGGGCAGGTGGGCCTCTGGGGCCAACGTCCTGACTTTC. It is translated as CATQGRWASGANVLTF.

This clonotype occurred many times. The chain employs TRBV28 and TRBJ2-5, with 7 bases lining up with TRBD1. V shed 3 bases and J 3 bases; nucleotides not matched to a gene: 7. The germline CDR1 and CDR2 sequences are MDHEN and SYDVKM. There are 15 residues in the CDR3. The CDR3 is CASSFAGTAKETQYF. The CDR3 coding sequence is TGTGCCAGCAGTTTCGCCGGGACAGCGAAAGAGACCCAGTACTTC.

The table lists this clonotype with many counts. The chain joins TRBV19 to TRBJ2-2; TRBD2 matches at 13 bases. V lost 4 bases to trimming and J lost 5 bases; unmatched junction nucleotides: 7. This CDR3 has 17 amino acids. Germline V gives CDR1 LNHDA, CDR2 SQIVND (reference sequence). The CDR3 protein is CASSTTSGRAGTGELFF. CDR3 DNA: TGTGCCAGTAGTACTACTAGCGGGAGGGCCGGTACCGGGGAGCTGTTTTTT. Using reference TRBV19 and TRBJ2-2 for the parts outside the CDR3, the full variable domain is DGGITQSPKYLFRKEGQNVTLSCEQNLNHDAMYWYRQDPGQGLRLIYYSQIVNDFQKGDIAEGYSVSREKKESFPLTVTSAQKNPTAFYLCASSTTSGRAGTGELFFGEGSRLTVL.

The chain is built from TRBV6-1 and TRBJ2-5, with 7 bases that match TRBD1. V shed 1 base and J 3 bases; nucleotides not matched to a gene: 11. Germline V CDR1 and CDR2: MNHNS, SASEGT. There are 17 residues in the CDR3. CDR3: CASSEDSWVGGEETQYF. As DNA, the CDR3 is TGTGCCAGCAGTGAAGATTCGTGGGTAGGGGGCGAAGAGACCCAGTACTTC.

At least ten counts were recorded for this clonotype. This chain uses TRBV5-5 with TRBJ1-2; TRBD1 agrees at 9 bases. V lost 3 bases to trimming and J lost 8 bases; unmatched junction nucleotides: 11. Germline V gives CDR1 SGHKS, CDR2 YYEKEE (reference sequence). This CDR3 contains 15 residues. CDR3 in DNA: TGTGCCAGCAGCTCCGGAGGACAGGGGAAGACAGGCTACACCTTC. It codes for CASSSGGQGKTGYTF.

This clonotype was counted ten times or more. The V call is TRBV30, the J call TRBJ1-1; TRBD1 matches at 7 bases. Germline lookup yields CDR1 GTSNPN and CDR2 SVGIG (reference sequence). V trimming: 0 bases; J trimming: 5 bases; junction bases outside the gene matches: 3. The length of the CDR3 is 13 residues. The CDR3 region is CAWSVQGRTEAFF. The CDR3 DNA reads TGTGCCTGGAGTGTACAGGGGCGTACTGAAGCTTTCTTT.

This sequence joins TRBV6-2 or TRBV6-3 and TRBJ1-1; D not certain. Germline CDR1 and CDR2: MNHEY and SVGEGT. V lost 8 bases to trimming and J lost 1 base, with 11 bases between them. The CDR3 length is 13 residues. CDR3 DNA sequence: TGTGCCAGCGCACTAAGACAGAACACTGAAGCTTTCTTT. This codes for CASALRQNTEAFF.

This clonotype was picked up many times. The chain recombines TRBV27 with TRBJ1-5; the D gene is possibly TRBD1 (5 bases). Trimming cost V 6 bases and J 6 bases, with 18 bases left between them. The CDR3 is made up of 15 amino acids. Germline V lookup: CDR1 MNHEY, CDR2 SMNVEV (reference sequence). The CDR3 DNA reads TGTGCCAGCAGGGAACAGGCCGGAACAACTCAGCCCCAGCATTTT. This sequence encodes CASREQAGTTQPQHF.

The CDR3 sequence is CASSSFGTTSSYEQYF. The CDR3 coding sequence is TGTGCCAGCAGTTCGTTTGGGACAACTAGCTCCTACGAGCAGTACTTC. The chain uses TRBV27 and TRBJ2-7; the D gene is possibly TRBD1 (6 bases). The CDR3 is 16 amino acids. V was cut by 4 bases and J by 0 bases, with 16 bases left in between. Germline CDR1 reads MNHEY; CDR2 reads SMNVEV (reference sequence).

The chain has TRBV2 and TRBJ2-7; 13 bases are shared with TRBD2. The CDR3 is 20 residues long. The germline V gene encodes CDR1 SNHLY and CDR2 FYNNEI. V shed 2 bases and J 5 bases; nucleotides not matched to a gene: 18. The CDR3 protein is CASSEFTSGRARIRGDEQYF. DNA of the CDR3: TGTGCCAGCAGTGAATTTACTAGCGGGAGGGCCCGAATACGGGGGGACGAGCAGTACTTC.

This clonotype has a count of ten or more. The chain links TRBV20-1 to TRBJ1-2; D not certain. V shed 2 bases and J shed 0 bases, with 13 bases lying between them. CDR3 size: 15 residues. Germline V lookup: CDR1 DFQATT, CDR2 SNEGSKA (reference sequence). In DNA form, the CDR3 reads TGCAGTGCTAGAAAGCGGGCGGTCCCTAACTATGGCTACACCTTC. Amino acids: CSARKRAVPNYGYTF.

This clonotype was recorded many times. The rearrangement links TRBV6-2 or TRBV6-3 to TRBJ1-1; D not certain. The V gene lost 6 bases and the J gene lost 3 bases, with 11 bases spanning the gap. Per germline, CDR1 MNHEY and CDR2 SVGEGT. This CDR3 is 13 amino acids long. CDR3 loop: CASRRGSHTEAFF. DNA for the CDR3: TGTGCCAGCAGACGGGGTTCCCACACTGAAGCTTTCTTT.

This clonotype was counted many times. The chain carries TRBV27 and TRBJ1-2; a weak D match, TRBD1 (5 bases). The CDR3 extends over 12 amino acids. Germline V CDR1 and CDR2: MNHEY, SMNVEV (reference sequence). Trimming took 5 bases from V and 8 from J, leaving 12 bases between them. CDR3 DNA sequence: TGTGCCAGCAGTAACCCAGGGAGCGGCTACACCTTC. Protein sequence: CASSNPGSGYTF.

With respect to this clonotype: This may arise from a read error, as a much more abundant clone is one base away. The V gene is TRBV19, the J gene TRBJ2-7; maybe TRBD2 (6 bases). Germline V CDR1 and CDR2: LNHDA, SQIVND (reference sequence). The CDR3 is made up of 14 amino acids. V was cut by 4 bases and J by 1 base, with 11 bases left in between. CDR3 sequence: CASSSQRASYEQYF. CDR3 nucleotides: TGTGCCAGTAGTAGCCAGCGGGCTTCCTACGAGCAGTACTTC. Complete variable domain (other parts from reference TRBV19 and TRBJ2-7): DGGITQSPKYLFRKEGQNVTLSCEQNLNHDAMYWYRQDPGQGLRLIYYSQIVNDFQKGDIAEGYSVSREKKESFPLTVTSAQKNPTAFYLCASSSQRASYEQYFGPGTRLTVT.